This TCR beta chain was retrieved from a study of blood T cell repertoires in COVID-19. Study overall: Acute and convalescent COVID-19 samples came from the United States, Italy and Spain.

CDR3 length: 16 amino acids. Looked up from germline, CDR1 is SGHNT and CDR2 is YYREEE (reference sequence). V shed 4 bases and J 8 bases; nucleotides not matched to a gene: 9. The data were produced by immunoSEQ multiplex PCR, yet TCRdb's version contains in-frame clones alone and is incomplete. The data hold about 250,000 clones, with approximately 86% observed a single time. The specimen was peripheral blood. The chain combines TRBV5-4 with TRBJ1-6; 10 nucleotides align to TRBD1. The TCR sequence derives from a woman aged 80 or over with active or convalescent COVID-19. The CDR3 sequence: CASSPTRQGADSPLHF. For the CDR3, the DNA is TGTGCCAGCAGCCCCACCCGACAGGGGGCAGATTCACCCCTCCACTTT.